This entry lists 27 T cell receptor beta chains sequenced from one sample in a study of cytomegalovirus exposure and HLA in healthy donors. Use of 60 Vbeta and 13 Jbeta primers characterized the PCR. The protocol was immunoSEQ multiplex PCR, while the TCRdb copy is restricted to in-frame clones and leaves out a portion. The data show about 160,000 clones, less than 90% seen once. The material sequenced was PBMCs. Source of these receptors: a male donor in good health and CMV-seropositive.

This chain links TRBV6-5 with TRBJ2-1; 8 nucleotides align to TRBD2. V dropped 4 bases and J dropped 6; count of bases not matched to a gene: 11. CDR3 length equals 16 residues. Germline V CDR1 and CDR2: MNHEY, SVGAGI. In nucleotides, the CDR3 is TGTGCCAGCAGTTCCTTCAGCGGGAGAACAAGCAATGAGCAGTTCTTC. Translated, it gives CASSSFSGRTSNEQFF.

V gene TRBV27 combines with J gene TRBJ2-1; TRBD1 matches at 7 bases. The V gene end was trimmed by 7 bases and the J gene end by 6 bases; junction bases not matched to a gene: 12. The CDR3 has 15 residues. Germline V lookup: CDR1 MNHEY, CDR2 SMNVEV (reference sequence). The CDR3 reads CASNLGQVSVNEQFF. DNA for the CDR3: TGTGCCAGCAACTTAGGACAGGTATCGGTCAATGAGCAGTTCTTC.

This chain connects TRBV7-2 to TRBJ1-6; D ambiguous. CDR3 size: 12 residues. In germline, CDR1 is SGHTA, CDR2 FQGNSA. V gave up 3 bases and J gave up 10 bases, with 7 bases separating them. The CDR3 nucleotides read TGTGCCAGCAGCTTCGAGGAGTCACCCCTCCACTTT. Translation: CASSFEESPLHF.

CDR3 sequence (DNA): TGTGCCAGCAGCTTGGCCTCTAGCAGAGAGACCCAGTACTTC. Encoded protein: CASSLASSRETQYF. The chain joins TRBV5-4 to TRBJ2-5; tentative D call: TRBD2 (5 bases). Trimming left V 0 bases short and J 4 bases short, with 10 bases between. The CDR3 spans 14 residues. Germline CDR1 is SGHNT and CDR2 is YYREEE (reference sequence).

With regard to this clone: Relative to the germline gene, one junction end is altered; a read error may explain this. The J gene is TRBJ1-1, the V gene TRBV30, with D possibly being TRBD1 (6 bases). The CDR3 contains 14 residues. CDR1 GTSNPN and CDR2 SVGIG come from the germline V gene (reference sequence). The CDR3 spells CAGRGRGAVTEAFF. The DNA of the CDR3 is TGTGCCGGGAGAGGGCGGGGGGCGGTCACTGAAGCTTTCTTT.

CDR3 loop: CASSYSISGNEQFF. The CDR3 DNA sequence: TGTGCCAGCAGTTACTCGATTAGCGGCAATGAGCAGTTCTTC. This rearrangement joins TRBV6-5 to TRBJ2-1; possibly TRBD2 for D (6 bases). Trimming left V 0 bases short and J 6 bases short, with 9 bases between. The CDR3 has 14 residues. The germline CDR1 and CDR2 sequences are MNHEY and SVGAGI.

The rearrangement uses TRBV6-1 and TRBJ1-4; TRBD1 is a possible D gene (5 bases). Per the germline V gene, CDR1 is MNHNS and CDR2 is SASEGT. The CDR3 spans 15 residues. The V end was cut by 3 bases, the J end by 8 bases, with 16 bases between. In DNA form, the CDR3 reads TGTGCCAGCAGTGATTCGGGGGATTCCTGGGAAAAACTGTTTTTT. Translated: CASSDSGDSWEKLFF.

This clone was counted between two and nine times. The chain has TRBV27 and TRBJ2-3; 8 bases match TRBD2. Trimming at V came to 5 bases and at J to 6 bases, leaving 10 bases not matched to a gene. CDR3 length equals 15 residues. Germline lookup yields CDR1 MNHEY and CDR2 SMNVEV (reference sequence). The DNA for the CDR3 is TGTGCCAGCAGTACCCTCGGACTAGCCTCGGATACGCAGTATTTT. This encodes CASSTLGLASDTQYF.

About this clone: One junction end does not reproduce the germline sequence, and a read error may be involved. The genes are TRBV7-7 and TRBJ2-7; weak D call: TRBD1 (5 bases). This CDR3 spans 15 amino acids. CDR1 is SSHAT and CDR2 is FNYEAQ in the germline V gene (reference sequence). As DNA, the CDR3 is TGTGCTAGCAGCCTAAGCGATACAGGCATTTACGAGCAGTACTTC. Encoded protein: CASSLSDTGIYEQYF.

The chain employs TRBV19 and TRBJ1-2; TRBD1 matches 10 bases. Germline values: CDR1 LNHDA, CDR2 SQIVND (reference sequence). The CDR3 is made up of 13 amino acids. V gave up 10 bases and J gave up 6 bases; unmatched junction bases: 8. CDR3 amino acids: CATRGTGVDGYTF. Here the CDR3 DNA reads TGTGCCACCCGTGGGACAGGGGTGGATGGCTACACCTTC. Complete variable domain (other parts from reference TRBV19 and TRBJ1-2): DGGITQSPKYLFRKEGQNVTLSCEQNLNHDAMYWYRQDPGQGLRLIYYSQIVNDFQKGDIAEGYSVSREKKESFPLTVTSAQKNPTAFYLCATRGTGVDGYTFGSGTRLTVV.

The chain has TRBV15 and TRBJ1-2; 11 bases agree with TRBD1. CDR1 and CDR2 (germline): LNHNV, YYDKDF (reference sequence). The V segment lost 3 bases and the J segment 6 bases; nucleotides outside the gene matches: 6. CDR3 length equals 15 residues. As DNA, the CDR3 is TGTGCCACCAGCAGTTGGACAGGGGGCATCGATGGCTACACCTTC. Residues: CATSSWTGGIDGYTF. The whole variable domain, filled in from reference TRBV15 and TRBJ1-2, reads DAMVIQNPRYQVTQFGKPVTLSCSQTLNHNVMYWYQQKSSQAPKLLFHYYDKDFNNEADTPDNFQSRRPNTSFCFLDIRSPGLGDTAMYLCATSSWTGGIDGYTFGSGTRLTVV.

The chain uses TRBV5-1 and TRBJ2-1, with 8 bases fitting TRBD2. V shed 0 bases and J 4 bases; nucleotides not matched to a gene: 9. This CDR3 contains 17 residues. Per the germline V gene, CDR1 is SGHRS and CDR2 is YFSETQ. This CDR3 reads CASSLATGGGPYNEQFF. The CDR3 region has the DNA TGCGCCAGCAGCTTGGCCACGGGAGGGGGACCTTACAATGAGCAGTTCTTC.

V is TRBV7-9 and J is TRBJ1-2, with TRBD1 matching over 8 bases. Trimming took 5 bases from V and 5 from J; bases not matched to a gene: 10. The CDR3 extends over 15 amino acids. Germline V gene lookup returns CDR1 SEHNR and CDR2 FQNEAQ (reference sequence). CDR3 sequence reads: CASSLRTGTGYGYTF. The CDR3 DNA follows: TGTGCCAGCAGCCTACGAACCGGGACAGGATATGGCTACACCTTC.

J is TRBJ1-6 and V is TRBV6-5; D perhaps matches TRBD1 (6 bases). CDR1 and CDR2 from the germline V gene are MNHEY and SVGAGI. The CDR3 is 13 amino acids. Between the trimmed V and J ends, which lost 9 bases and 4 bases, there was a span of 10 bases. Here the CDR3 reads CASYRAYNSPLHF. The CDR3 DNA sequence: TGTGCCAGTTACAGGGCTTATAATTCACCCCTCCACTTT.

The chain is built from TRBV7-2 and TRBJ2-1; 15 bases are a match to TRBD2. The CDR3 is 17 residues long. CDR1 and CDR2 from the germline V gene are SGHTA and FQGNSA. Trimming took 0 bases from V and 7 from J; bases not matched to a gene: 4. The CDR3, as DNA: TGTGCCAGCAGCTTAGCGCTAGGACTAGCGGGAGGGAATGAGCAGTTCTTC. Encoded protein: CASSLALGLAGGNEQFF.

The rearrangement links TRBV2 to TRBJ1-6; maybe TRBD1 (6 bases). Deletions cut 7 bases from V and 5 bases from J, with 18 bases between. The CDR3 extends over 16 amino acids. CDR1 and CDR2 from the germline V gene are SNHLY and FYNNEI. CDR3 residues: CASTIWGLTNNSPLHF. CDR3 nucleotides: TGTGCCAGCACCATTTGGGGGCTCACAAATAATTCACCCCTCCACTTT. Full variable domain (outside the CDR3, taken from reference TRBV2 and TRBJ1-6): EPEVTQTPSHQVTQMGQEVILRCVPISNHLYFYWYRQILGQKVEFLVSFYNNEISEKSEIFDDQFSVERPDGSNFTLKIRSTKLEDSAMYFCASTIWGLTNNSPLHFGNGTRLTVT.

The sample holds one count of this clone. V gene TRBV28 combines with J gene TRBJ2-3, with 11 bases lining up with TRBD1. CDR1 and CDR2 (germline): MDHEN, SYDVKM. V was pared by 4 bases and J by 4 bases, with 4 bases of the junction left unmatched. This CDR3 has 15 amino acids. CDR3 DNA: TGTGCCAGCAGTTCACCGGGACAGGGGGCAGATACGCAGTATTTT. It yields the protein CASSSPGQGADTQYF.

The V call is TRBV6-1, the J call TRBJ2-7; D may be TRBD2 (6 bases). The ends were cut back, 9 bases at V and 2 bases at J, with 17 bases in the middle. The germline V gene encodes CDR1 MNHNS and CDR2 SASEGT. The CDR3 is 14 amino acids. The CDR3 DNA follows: TGTGCCAGTGAGACGGGACTTGTGCCCTACGAGCAGTACTTC. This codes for CASETGLVPYEQYF.

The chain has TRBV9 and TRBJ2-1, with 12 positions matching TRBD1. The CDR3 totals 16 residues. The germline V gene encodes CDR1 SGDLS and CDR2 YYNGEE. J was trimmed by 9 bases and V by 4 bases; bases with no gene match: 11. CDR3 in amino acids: CASSHTTGQGAGEQFF. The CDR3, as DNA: TGTGCCAGCAGCCATACAACGGGACAGGGGGCCGGTGAGCAGTTCTTC.

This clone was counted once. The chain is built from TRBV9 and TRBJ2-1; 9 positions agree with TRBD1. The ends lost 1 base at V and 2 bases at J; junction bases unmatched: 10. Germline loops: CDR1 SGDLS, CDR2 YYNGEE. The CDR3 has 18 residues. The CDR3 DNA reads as TGTGCCAGCAGCGTATGGCCCGCTGGACAGGGGACCTACAATGAGCAGTTCTTC. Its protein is CASSVWPAGQGTYNEQFF.

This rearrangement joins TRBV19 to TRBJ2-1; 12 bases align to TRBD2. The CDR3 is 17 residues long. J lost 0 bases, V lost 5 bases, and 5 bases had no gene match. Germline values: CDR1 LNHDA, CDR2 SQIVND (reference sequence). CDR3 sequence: CASSAGLAGSSYNEQFF. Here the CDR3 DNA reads TGTGCCAGTAGTGCCGGACTAGCGGGGAGCTCCTACAATGAGCAGTTCTTC.

CDR3 protein: CASGTLSSYEQYF. The CDR3 DNA sequence: TGTGCCAGCGGGACTCTAAGCTCCTACGAGCAGTACTTC. The V gene is TRBV5-6, the J gene TRBJ2-7, with D perhaps matching TRBD2 (6 bases). Germline V gene data show CDR1 as SGHDT and CDR2 as YYEEEE. V was cut by 7 bases and J by 0 bases, with 11 bases left in between. The CDR3 is made up of 13 amino acids. The full variable domain, rest sourced from reference TRBV5-6 and TRBJ2-7, is DAGVTQSPTHLIKTRGQQVTLRCSPKSGHDTVSWYQQALGQGPQFIFQYYEEEERQRGNFPDRFSGHQFPNYSSELNVNALLLGDSALYLCASGTLSSYEQYFGPGTRLTVT.

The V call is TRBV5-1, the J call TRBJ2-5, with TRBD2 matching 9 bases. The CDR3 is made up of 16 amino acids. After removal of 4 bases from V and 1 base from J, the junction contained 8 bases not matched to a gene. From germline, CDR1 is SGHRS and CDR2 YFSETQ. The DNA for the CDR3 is TGCGCCAGCAGCGAACTACCGGGACTAGCCCAAGAGACCCAGTACTTC. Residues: CASSELPGLAQETQYF.

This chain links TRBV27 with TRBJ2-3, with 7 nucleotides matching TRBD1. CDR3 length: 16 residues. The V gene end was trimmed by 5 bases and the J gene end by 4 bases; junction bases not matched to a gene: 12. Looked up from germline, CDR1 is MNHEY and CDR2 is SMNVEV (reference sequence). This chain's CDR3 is CASSLSRDRVADTQYF. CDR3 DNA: TGTGCCAGCAGTCTCTCCAGAGACAGGGTTGCAGATACGCAGTATTTT.

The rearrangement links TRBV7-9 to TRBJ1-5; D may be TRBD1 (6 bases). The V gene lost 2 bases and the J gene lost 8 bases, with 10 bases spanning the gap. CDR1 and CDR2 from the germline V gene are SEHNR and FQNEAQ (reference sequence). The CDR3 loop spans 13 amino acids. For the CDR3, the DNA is TGTGCCAGCAGCTTAAGGGGGGGTAAGCCCCAGCATTTT. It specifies CASSLRGGKPQHF. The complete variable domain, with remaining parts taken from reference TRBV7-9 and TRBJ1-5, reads DTGVSQNPRHKITKRGQNVTFRCDPISEHNRLYWYRQTLGQGPEFLTYFQNEAQLEKSRLLSDRFSAERPKGSFSTLEIQRTEQGDSAMYLCASSLRGGKPQHFGDGTRLSIL.

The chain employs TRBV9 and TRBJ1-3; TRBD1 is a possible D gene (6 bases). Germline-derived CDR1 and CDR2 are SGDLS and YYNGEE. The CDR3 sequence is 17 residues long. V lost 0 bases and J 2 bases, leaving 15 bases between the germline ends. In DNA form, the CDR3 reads TGTGCCAGCAGCGTAGAGGGTCAGGGGATCGCTGGAAACACCATATATTTT. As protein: CASSVEGQGIAGNTIYF.

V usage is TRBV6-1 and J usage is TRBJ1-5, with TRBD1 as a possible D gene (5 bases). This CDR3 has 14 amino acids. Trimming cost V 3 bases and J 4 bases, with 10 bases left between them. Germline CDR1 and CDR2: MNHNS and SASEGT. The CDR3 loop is CASSESGGNQPQHF. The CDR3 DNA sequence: TGTGCCAGCAGTGAGTCCGGGGGGAATCAGCCCCAGCATTTT.